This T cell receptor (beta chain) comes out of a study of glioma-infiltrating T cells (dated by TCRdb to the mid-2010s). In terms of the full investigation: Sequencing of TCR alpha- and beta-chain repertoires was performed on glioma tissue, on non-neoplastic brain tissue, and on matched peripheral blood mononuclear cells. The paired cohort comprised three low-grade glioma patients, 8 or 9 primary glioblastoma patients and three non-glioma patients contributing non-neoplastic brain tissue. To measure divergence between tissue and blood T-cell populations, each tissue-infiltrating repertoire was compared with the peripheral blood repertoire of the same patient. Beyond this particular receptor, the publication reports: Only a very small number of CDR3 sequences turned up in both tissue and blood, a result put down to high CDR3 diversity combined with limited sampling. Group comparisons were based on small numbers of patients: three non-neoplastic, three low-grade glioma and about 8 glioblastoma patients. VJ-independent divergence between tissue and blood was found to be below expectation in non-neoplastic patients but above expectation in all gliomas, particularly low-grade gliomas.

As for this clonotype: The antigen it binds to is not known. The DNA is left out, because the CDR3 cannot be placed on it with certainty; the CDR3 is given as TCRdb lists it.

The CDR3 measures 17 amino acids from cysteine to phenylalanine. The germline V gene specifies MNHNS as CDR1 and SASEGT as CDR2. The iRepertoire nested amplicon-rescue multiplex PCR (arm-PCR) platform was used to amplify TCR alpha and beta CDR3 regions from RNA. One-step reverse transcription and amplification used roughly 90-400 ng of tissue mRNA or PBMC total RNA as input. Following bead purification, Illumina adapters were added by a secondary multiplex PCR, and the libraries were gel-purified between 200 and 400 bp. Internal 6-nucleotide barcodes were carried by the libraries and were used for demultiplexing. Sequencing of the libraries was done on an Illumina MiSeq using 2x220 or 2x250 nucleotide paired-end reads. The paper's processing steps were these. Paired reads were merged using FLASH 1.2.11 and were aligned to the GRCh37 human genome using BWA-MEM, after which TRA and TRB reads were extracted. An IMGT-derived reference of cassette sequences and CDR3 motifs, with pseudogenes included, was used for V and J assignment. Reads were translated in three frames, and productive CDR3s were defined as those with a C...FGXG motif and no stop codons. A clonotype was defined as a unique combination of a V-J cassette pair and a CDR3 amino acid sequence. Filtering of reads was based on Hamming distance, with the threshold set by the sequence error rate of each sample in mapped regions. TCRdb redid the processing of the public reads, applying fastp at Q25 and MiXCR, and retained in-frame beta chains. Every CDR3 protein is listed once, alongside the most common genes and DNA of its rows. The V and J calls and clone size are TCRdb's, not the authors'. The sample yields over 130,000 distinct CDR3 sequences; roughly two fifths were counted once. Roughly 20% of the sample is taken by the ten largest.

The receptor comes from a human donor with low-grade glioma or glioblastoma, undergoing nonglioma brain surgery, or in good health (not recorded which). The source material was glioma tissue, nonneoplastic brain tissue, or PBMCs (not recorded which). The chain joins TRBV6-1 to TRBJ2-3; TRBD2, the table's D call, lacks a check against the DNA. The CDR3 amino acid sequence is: CACSARGTSGRTDTQYF.